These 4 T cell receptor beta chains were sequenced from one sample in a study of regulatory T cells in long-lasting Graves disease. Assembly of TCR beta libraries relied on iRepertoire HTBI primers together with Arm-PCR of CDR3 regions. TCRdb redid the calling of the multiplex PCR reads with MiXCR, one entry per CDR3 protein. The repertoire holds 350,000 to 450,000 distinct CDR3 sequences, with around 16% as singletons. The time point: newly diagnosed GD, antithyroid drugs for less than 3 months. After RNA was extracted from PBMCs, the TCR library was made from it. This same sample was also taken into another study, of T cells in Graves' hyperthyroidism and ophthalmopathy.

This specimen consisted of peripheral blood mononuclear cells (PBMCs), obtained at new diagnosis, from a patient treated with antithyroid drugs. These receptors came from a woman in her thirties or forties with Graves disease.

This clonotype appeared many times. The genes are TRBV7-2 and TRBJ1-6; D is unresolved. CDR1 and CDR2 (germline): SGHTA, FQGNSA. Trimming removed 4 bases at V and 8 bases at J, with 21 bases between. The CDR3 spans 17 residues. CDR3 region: CASSSRRGSDLDSPLHF. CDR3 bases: TGTGCCAGCAGCTCTCGTCGGGGATCGGACCTCGATTCACCCCTCCACTTT.

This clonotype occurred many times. The DNA for the CDR3 is TGTGCCAGCAGTTTACCCGGGACTAGCGGGCCCACAGATACGCAGTATTTT. Translation gives CASSLPGTSGPTDTQYF. The rearrangement uses TRBV28 and TRBJ2-3, with TRBD2 identical over 12 bases. Germline CDR1 and CDR2: MDHEN and SYDVKM. V lost 2 bases and J lost 2; bases outside the gene matches: 5. This CDR3 is built from 17 residues.

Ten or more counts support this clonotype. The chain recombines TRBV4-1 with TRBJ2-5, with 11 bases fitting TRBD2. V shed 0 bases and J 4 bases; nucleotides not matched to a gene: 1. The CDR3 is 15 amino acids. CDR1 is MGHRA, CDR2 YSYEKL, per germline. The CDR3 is CASSQDGLAGETQYF. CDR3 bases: TGCGCCAGCAGCCAAGATGGACTAGCGGGAGAGACCCAGTACTTC.

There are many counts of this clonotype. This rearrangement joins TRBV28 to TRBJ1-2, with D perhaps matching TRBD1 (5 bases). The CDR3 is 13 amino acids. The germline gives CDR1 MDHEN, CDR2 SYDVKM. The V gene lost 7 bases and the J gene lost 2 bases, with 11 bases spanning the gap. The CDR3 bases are TGTGCCAGCATGCAAGGGGCAAACTATGGCTACACCTTC. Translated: CASMQGANYGYTF.